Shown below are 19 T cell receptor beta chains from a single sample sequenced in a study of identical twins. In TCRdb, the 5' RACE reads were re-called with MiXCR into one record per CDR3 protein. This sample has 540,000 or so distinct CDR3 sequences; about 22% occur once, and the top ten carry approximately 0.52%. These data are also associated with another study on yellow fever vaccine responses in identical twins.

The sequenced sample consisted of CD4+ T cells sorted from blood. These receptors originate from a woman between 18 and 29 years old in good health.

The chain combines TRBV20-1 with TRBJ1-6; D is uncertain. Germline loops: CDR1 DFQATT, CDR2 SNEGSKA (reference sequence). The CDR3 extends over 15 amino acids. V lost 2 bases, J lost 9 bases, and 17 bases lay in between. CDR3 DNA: TGCAGTGCTAGATTTCAGATGGCCCTGGGTTCACCCCTCCACTTT. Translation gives CSARFQMALGSPLHF.

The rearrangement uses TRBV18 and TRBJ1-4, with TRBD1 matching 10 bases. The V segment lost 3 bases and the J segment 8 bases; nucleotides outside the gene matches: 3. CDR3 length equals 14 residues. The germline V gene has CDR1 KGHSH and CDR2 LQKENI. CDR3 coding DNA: TGTGCCAGCTCACCCGGGACAGGGGACGAAAAACTGTTTTTT. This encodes CASSPGTGDEKLFF.

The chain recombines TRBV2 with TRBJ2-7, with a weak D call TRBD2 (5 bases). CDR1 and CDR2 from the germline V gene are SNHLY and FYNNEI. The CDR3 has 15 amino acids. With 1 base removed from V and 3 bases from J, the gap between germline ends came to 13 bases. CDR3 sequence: CASSEGTFGDYEQYV. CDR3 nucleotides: TGTGCCAGCAGTGAAGGCACATTCGGGGACTACGAGCAGTACGTC.

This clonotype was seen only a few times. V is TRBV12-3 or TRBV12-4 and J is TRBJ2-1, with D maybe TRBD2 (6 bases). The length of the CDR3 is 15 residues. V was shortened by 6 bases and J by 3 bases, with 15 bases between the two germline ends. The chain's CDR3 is CASRQLGAGYNEQFF. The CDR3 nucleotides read TGTGCCAGCAGACAACTAGGAGCGGGCTACAATGAGCAGTTCTTC.

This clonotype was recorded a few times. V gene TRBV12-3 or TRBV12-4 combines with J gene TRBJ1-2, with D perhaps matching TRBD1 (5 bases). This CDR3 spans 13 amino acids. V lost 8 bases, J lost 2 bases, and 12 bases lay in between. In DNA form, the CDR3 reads TGTGCCAGCGGGACGGAGCTGAACTATGGCTACACCTTC. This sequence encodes CASGTELNYGYTF.

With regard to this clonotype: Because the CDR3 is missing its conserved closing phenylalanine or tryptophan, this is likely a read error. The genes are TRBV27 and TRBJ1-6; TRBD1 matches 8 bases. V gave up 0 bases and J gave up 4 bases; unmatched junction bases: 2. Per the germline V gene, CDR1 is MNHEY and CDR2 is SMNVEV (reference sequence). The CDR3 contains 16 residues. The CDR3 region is CASSLSQGVYNSPLHI. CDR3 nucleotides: TGTGCCAGCAGTTTATCACAGGGGGTATATAATTCACCCCTCCACATT.

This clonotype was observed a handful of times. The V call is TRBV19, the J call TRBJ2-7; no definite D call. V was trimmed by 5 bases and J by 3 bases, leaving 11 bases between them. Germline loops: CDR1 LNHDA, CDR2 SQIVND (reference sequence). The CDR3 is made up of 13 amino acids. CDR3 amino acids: CASSVGRGYEQYF. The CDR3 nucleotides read TGTGCCAGTAGTGTCGGCCGCGGCTACGAGCAGTACTTC. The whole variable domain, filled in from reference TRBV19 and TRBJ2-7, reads DGGITQSPKYLFRKEGQNVTLSCEQNLNHDAMYWYRQDPGQGLRLIYYSQIVNDFQKGDIAEGYSVSREKKESFPLTVTSAQKNPTAFYLCASSVGRGYEQYFGPGTRLTVT.

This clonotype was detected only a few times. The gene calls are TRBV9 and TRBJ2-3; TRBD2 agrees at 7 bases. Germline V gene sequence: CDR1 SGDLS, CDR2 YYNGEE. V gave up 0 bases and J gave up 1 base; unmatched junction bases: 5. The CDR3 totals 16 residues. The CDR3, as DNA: TGTGCCAGCAGCGTAGGGGCGGGAGAGCGCACAGATACGCAGTATTTT. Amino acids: CASSVGAGERTDTQYF.

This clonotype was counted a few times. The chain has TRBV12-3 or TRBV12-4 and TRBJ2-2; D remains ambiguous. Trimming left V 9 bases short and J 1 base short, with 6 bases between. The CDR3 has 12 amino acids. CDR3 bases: TGTGCCAGTCGGTGGAACACCGGGGAGCTGTTTTTT. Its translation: CASRWNTGELFF.

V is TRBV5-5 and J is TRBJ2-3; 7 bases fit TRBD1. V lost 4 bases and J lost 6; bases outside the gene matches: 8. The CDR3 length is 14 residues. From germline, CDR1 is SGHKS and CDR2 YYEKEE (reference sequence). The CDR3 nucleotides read TGTGCCAGCAGCATGACAGGGAGTAGGGATACGCAGTATTTT. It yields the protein CASSMTGSRDTQYF.

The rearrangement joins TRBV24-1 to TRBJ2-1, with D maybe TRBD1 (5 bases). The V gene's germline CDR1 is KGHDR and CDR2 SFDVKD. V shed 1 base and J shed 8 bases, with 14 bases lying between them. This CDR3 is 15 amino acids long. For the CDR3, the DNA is TGTGCCACCAGTGATTTTTCAGGGTGGGGCGATGAGCAGTTCTTC. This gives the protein CATSDFSGWGDEQFF.

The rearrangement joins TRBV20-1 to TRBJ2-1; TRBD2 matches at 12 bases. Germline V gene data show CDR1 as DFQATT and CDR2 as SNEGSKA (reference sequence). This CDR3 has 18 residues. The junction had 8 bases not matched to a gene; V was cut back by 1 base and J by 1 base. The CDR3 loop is CSARVWTSGTFSYNEQFF. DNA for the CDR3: TGCAGTGCTAGAGTATGGACTAGCGGGACCTTTTCCTACAATGAGCAGTTCTTC.

CDR3 nucleotide sequence: TGTGCCAGCAGTGACGAAGGTTCCAATCAGCCCCAGCATTTT. This translates into CASSDEGSNQPQHF. The J gene is TRBJ1-5, the V gene TRBV6-4; D is unresolved. The V end lost 2 bases, the J end lost 3 bases, and 8 bases lay between the germline ends. This CDR3 contains 14 residues. Germline V gene data show CDR1 as MRHNA and CDR2 as SNTAGT.

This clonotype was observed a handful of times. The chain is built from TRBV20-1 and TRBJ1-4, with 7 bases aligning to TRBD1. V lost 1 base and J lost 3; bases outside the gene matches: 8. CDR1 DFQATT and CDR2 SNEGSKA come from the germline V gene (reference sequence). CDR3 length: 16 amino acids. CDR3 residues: CSARVGRGAANEKLFF. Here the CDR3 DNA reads TGCAGTGCTAGAGTTGGCAGGGGGGCAGCTAATGAAAAACTGTTTTTT.

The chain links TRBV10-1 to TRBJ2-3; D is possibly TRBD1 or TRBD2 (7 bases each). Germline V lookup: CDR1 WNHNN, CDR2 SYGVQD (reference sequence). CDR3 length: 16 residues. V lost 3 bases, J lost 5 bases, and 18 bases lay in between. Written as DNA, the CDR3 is TGCGCCAGCAGTGACAGGGGGGGCCTCTCACAAGATACGCAGTATTTT. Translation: CASSDRGGLSQDTQYF.

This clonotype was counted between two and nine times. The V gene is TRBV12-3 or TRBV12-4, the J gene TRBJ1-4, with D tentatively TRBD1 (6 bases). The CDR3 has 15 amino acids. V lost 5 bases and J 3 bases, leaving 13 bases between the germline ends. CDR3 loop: CASSPRQAPNEKLFF. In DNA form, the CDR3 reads TGTGCCAGCAGTCCCCGACAGGCCCCTAATGAAAAACTGTTTTTT.

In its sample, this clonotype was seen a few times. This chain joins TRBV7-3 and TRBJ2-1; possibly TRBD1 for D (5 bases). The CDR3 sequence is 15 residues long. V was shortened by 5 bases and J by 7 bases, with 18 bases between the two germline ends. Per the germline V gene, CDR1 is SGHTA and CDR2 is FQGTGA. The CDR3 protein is CASSQGLVVGNEQFF. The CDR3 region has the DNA TGTGCCAGCAGCCAGGGTCTAGTGGTGGGAAATGAGCAGTTCTTC.

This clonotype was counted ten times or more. The CDR3 DNA reads as TGTGCCAGCCGGAGCGGGTCTTCTTACGAGCAGTACTTC. Protein: CASRSGSSYEQYF. The chain is built from TRBV28 and TRBJ2-7, with TRBD2 as a possible D gene (6 bases). The CDR3 runs 13 residues. Per germline, CDR1 MDHEN and CDR2 SYDVKM. With 8 bases removed from V and 4 bases from J, the gap between germline ends came to 15 bases.

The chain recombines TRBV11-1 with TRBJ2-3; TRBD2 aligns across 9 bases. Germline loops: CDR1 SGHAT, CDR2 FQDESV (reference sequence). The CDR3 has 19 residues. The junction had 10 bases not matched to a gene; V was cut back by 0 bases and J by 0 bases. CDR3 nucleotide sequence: TGTGCCAGCAGCTTAGCTAGCGGGGGCCGCCGTCTCAGCACAGATACGCAGTATTTT. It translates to CASSLASGGRRLSTDTQYF. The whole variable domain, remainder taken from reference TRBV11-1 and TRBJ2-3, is EAEVAQSPRYKITEKSQAVAFWCDPISGHATLYWYRQILGQGPELLVQFQDESVVDDSQLPKDRFSAERLKGVDSTLKIQPAELGDSAMYLCASSLASGGRRLSTDTQYFGPGTRLTVL.